The rows below give T cell receptor beta chains drawn from one sample of a study of shared clonotypes between healthy human individuals. Sequencing used immunoSEQ multiplex PCR; TCRdb keeps in-frame clones, though not all of them. The sample includes 2 million to 2.5 million clones, less than 95% of them seen just once. The sample consisted of naive CD8+ T cells sorted from blood. These receptor sequences come from a man younger than 35 in good health. Each CDR3 is given without its conserved first and last residue.

j_call: TRBJ1-2; v_call: TRBV29-1; cdr3_aa: SAQGLGGGYT
j_call: TRBJ2-1; v_call: TRBV29-1; cdr3_aa: SLKRGPYYNEQF
j_call: TRBJ2-7; v_call: TRBV4-1; cdr3_aa: ASSQEESSYEQY
j_call: TRBJ2-5; v_call: TRBV28; cdr3_aa: ASRTPGAVETQY
j_call: TRBJ2-5; v_call: TRBV6-5; cdr3_aa: ASSYSSTAQETQY
j_call: TRBJ2-7; v_call: TRBV6-6; cdr3_aa: ASSGLAVPYEQY
j_call: TRBJ2-1; v_call: TRBV28; cdr3_aa: ASSPHGDNEQF
j_call: TRBJ2-2; v_call: TRBV4-1; cdr3_aa: ASSHPWDTGELF
j_call: TRBJ2-7; v_call: TRBV7-9; cdr3_aa: ASSNPGQGDYEQY
j_call: TRBJ2-3; v_call: TRBV10-3; cdr3_aa: ATQVDGAIDTQY
j_call: TRBJ1-1; v_call: TRBV11-2; cdr3_aa: ASRRDRGRLNTEAF
j_call: TRBJ2-7; v_call: TRBV19; cdr3_aa: ALLRGSYEQY
j_call: TRBJ1-1; v_call: TRBV19; cdr3_aa: ASSIRGNEAF
j_call: TRBJ2-1; v_call: TRBV6-6; cdr3_aa: ASSYNGREIHNEQF
j_call: TRBJ2-1; v_call: TRBV15; cdr3_aa: ATSSTGTGIWNEQF
j_call: TRBJ1-4; v_call: TRBV2; cdr3_aa: ASRVGQIDEKLF
j_call: TRBJ2-5; v_call: TRBV2; cdr3_aa: ASRELGGEETQY
j_call: TRBJ2-7; v_call: TRBV9; cdr3_aa: ASSVSGNSYEQY
j_call: TRBJ2-7; v_call: TRBV4-3; cdr3_aa: ASSRGLAESSYEQY
j_call: TRBJ1-1; v_call: TRBV30; cdr3_aa: AWGTNMNTEAF
j_call: TRBJ2-1; v_call: TRBV10-2; cdr3_aa: ASTASGYNEQF
j_call: TRBJ2-1; v_call: TRBV7-2; cdr3_aa: ASSLEPEQF
j_call: TRBJ1-1; v_call: TRBV7-7; cdr3_aa: GPVNTEAF
j_call: TRBJ1-1; v_call: TRBV5-8; cdr3_aa: ASSPPGGTEAF
j_call: TRBJ2-1; v_call: TRBV25-1; cdr3_aa: ASGGPYDDDEQF
j_call: TRBJ1-5; v_call: TRBV9; cdr3_aa: ASSAGTENQPQH
j_call: TRBJ2-5; v_call: TRBV7-9; cdr3_aa: ASSWDFQETQY
j_call: TRBJ1-1; v_call: TRBV19; cdr3_aa: ASPDRDRGIAF
j_call: TRBJ2-1; v_call: TRBV6-1; cdr3_aa: ASRDRGLHEQF
j_call: TRBJ2-2; v_call: TRBV5-1; cdr3_aa: ASSFHYSGGSDTGELF
j_call: TRBJ2-5; v_call: TRBV7-9; cdr3_aa: ASSPRLDETQY
j_call: TRBJ2-7; v_call: TRBV7-6; cdr3_aa: ASSLTNSYEQY
j_call: TRBJ1-1; v_call: TRBV10-3; cdr3_aa: AISDPDQGTEAF
j_call: TRBJ2-1; v_call: TRBV13; cdr3_aa: ASSLGSTGRGYNEQF
j_call: TRBJ2-2; v_call: TRBV19; cdr3_aa: ASSIDLGAGELF
j_call: TRBJ2-1; v_call: TRBV7-9; cdr3_aa: ASSLASTGPYNEQF
j_call: TRBJ2-3; v_call: TRBV27; cdr3_aa: ASSLDGSDWNTQY
j_call: TRBJ1-3; v_call: TRBV7-7; cdr3_aa: ASSQDSSFGNTIY
j_call: TRBJ1-2; v_call: TRBV27; cdr3_aa: ASSAPGQGAGGYT
j_call: TRBJ2-3; v_call: TRBV4-3; cdr3_aa: ASSQDGDVAVTDTQY
j_call: TRBJ2-3; v_call: TRBV7-9; cdr3_aa: ASSLGLAGDMGTDTQY
j_call: TRBJ2-7; v_call: TRBV27; cdr3_aa: ASSVGTGYEQY
j_call: TRBJ2-7; v_call: TRBV6-6; cdr3_aa: ASSLLAGGYEQY
j_call: TRBJ2-7; v_call: TRBV11-2; cdr3_aa: ASSWGDGSYEQY
j_call: TRBJ1-1; v_call: TRBV9; cdr3_aa: ASSGTGGSTEAF
j_call: TRBJ2-4; v_call: TRBV7-9; cdr3_aa: ASSLEIVLGAKNIQY
j_call: TRBJ2-5; v_call: TRBV10-3; cdr3_aa: AISEAQGGQETQY
j_call: TRBJ2-5; v_call: TRBV6-5; cdr3_aa: ASSYSTGGTETQY
j_call: TRBJ2-2; v_call: TRBV11-3; cdr3_aa: ASRRGAGELF
j_call: TRBJ2-7; v_call: TRBV27; cdr3_aa: ASRPTGGTYEQY